A selection of T cell receptor beta chains follows, all from one sample in a study of CDR3 diversity in severe acne. One entry per CDR3 protein results from TCRdb running MiXCR on the PCR reads. This sample has approximately 90,000 distinct CDR3 sequences, with around 54% found just once. The sequencing sample was made of blood. Receptors originate from a male donor with severe acne vulgaris. CDR3s include the opening cysteine and the closing phenylalanine or tryptophan. D genes are given only for firm matches. Where a row states a size, it is once, few, many or the class of an expanded clone; other rows omit it.

TRBJ1-2 TRBV10-3 - - CAIGEETGCEAGYTF TGTGCCATCGGTGAGGAGACTGGGTGCGAGGCTGGCTACACCTTC
TRBJ1-2 TRBV9 - - CASSLTRVEGYTF TGTGCCAGCAGCCTAACCCGGGTAGAGGGCTACACCTTC
TRBJ1-6 TRBV19 TRBD1 - CASTGGQAPLHF TGTGCCAGTACTGGTGGACAGGCACCCCTCCACTTT
TRBJ2-1 TRBV19 TRBD2 - CASSIPLLAVDSNEQFF TGTGCCAGTAGTATACCCCTACTAGCGGTAGATTCGAATGAGCAGTTCTTC
TRBJ2-3 TRBV7-2 TRBD2 - CASSGTSGGATQYF TGTGCCAGCAGCGGGACTAGCGGGGGGGCTACGCAGTATTTT
TRBJ2-5 TRBV2 TRBD2 - CASSCPRQRGETETQYF TGTGCCAGCAGCTGCCCCCGACAGCGGGGAGAGACAGAGACCCAGTACTTC
TRBJ2-7 TRBV20-1 TRBD2 - CSVAGLGGHEQYF TGCAGCGTTGCGGGACTAGGGGGACACGAGCAGTACTTC
TRBJ1-1 TRBV4-2 - few CASSQEGATEAFF TGTGCCAGCAGCCAAGAAGGAGCCACTGAAGCTTTCTTT
TRBJ2-7 TRBV6-2/TRBV6-3 - many CASSWTDKTYEQYF TGTGCCAGCAGTTGGACGGACAAAACCTACGAGCAGTACTTC
TRBJ2-3 TRBV28 - many CASSLRLVSTADTQYF TGTGCCAGCAGTTTACGGCTAGTGAGCACGGCAGATACGCAGTATTTT
TRBJ2-7 TRBV24-1 - - CAASDQTVAYEQYF TGCGCTGCCAGTGACCAGACAGTAGCCTACGAGCAGTACTTC
TRBJ2-3 TRBV10-3 - many CAITTDTQYF TGTGCCATTACTACAGATACGCAGTATTTT
TRBJ2-7 TRBV7-2 - once CASSLLRLHYEQYF TGTGCCAGCAGCTTATTGCGACTTCACTACGAGCAGTACTTC
TRBJ2-7 TRBV11-2 TRBD1 - CASSSKPGQRARSYERYF TGTGCCAGCAGCTCCAAACCGGGACAGAGGGCAAGGTCCTACGAGCGGTACTTC
TRBJ2-1 TRBV6-1 - many CASSEGTESYNEQFF TGTGCCAGCAGTGAAGGGACAGAATCCTATAATGAGCAGTTCTTC
TRBJ2-5 TRBV9 - - CASSVVAGREETQYF TGTGCCAGCAGCGTAGTTGCGGGGAGAGAAGAGACCCAGTACTTC
TRBJ2-5 TRBV9 TRBD2 - CAGSVGPGLAGRETQYF TGTGCCGGCAGCGTAGGGCCGGGACTAGCGGGAAGAGAGACCCAGTACTTC
TRBJ2-1 TRBV6-5 TRBD2 once CASRPGTSGINEQFF TGTGCCAGCAGACCCGGGACTAGCGGGATCAATGAGCAGTTCTTC
TRBJ2-7 TRBV14 - - CASMRGYEQYF TGTGCCAGCATGAGGGGTTACGAGCAGTACTTC
TRBJ1-2 TRBV15 TRBD1 - CATSSSTFITGGADYGYTF TGTGCCACCAGCAGTTCGACATTTATCACAGGGGGCGCAGACTATGGCTACACCTTC
TRBJ2-6 TRBV6-1 TRBD1 many CASSDVNRGLAGANVLTF TGTGCCAGCAGTGATGTCAACAGGGGGCTTGCGGGGGCCAACGTCCTGACTTTC
TRBJ2-3 TRBV10-3 - - CAISPVRGEPPGSDTQYF TGTGCCATCAGTCCGGTCAGGGGGGAGCCACCGGGGTCGGATACGCAGTATTTT
TRBJ2-7 TRBV10-3 - - CAIKGIGVGEQYF TGTGCCATCAAAGGGATAGGGGTAGGGGAGCAGTACTTC
TRBJ2-7 TRBV9 TRBD1 - CASSVEQGTIYEQYF TGTGCCAGCAGCGTAGAACAGGGGACAATCTACGAGCAGTACTTC